Presented here are 9 T cell receptor beta chains from one specimen sequenced in a study of cytomegalovirus exposure and HLA in healthy donors. Researchers ran the PCR with 60 Vbeta and 13 Jbeta primers. Using immunoSEQ multiplex PCR, the repertoire was profiled, and TCRdb retains in-frame clones only, with some absent. This repertoire includes approximately 58,000 clones. The sequenced sample was PBMCs. The source is a young man in good health and CMV-seropositive.

The chain is built from TRBV19 and TRBJ2-7; D possibly corresponds to TRBD1 (6 bases). This CDR3 spans 15 amino acids. Trimming removed 7 bases from V and 0 bases from J, with 16 bases in between. Germline V gene data show CDR1 as LNHDA and CDR2 as SQIVND (reference sequence). CDR3 protein: CASTRGQPPSYEQYF. For the CDR3, the DNA is TGTGCCAGTACCAGAGGACAGCCACCCTCCTACGAGCAGTACTTC. The variable domain in full, completed from reference TRBV19 and TRBJ2-7, reads DGGITQSPKYLFRKEGQNVTLSCEQNLNHDAMYWYRQDPGQGLRLIYYSQIVNDFQKGDIAEGYSVSREKKESFPLTVTSAQKNPTAFYLCASTRGQPPSYEQYFGPGTRLTVT.

The V gene is TRBV7-2, the J gene TRBJ2-7; D may be TRBD1 (7 bases). The CDR3 consists of 15 residues. Germline CDR1 and CDR2: SGHTA and FQGNSA. Trimming removed 4 bases at V and 5 bases at J, with 18 bases between. The CDR3 DNA follows: TGTGCCAGCAGCTCGTGGGCGGAGGGGGCTAACGAGCAGTACTTC. This encodes CASSSWAEGANEQYF.

V is TRBV29-1 and J is TRBJ2-3; 8 positions agree with TRBD1. V lost 7 bases and J lost 2; bases outside the gene matches: 8. The CDR3 runs to 14 residues. Germline CDR1 and CDR2: SQVTM and ANQGSEA. The CDR3 region has the DNA TGCAGCGCCTCGGGACAGGATTACACAGATACGCAGTATTTT. It specifies CSASGQDYTDTQYF.

Concerning this clone itself: At one end the junction does not follow the germline gene, possibly because of a read error. Other nucleotide sequences from this sample produce the same CDR3. This sequence joins TRBV5-1 and TRBJ2-7; 11 bases are shared with TRBD1. The germline V gene has CDR1 SGHRS and CDR2 YFSETQ. CDR3 length: 15 amino acids. The CDR3 here is CASSPRTGGTGEQYF. The CDR3 nucleotides are TGCGCTAGCAGCCCCAGGACAGGGGGCACGGGCGAGCAGTACTTC.

This chain uses TRBV28 with TRBJ1-1; TRBD1 matches at 9 bases. CDR3 size: 17 residues. Germline CDR1 MDHEN, CDR2 SYDVKM. J was trimmed by 1 base and V by 3 bases; bases with no gene match: 9. The CDR3 region is CASSFAPRDRENTEAFF. CDR3 DNA: TGTGCCAGCAGTTTTGCGCCCCGGGACAGGGAGAACACTGAAGCTTTCTTT.

The V gene is TRBV29-1, the J gene TRBJ1-3; 7 nucleotides line up with TRBD1. This CDR3 spans 14 amino acids. Germline V gene lookup returns CDR1 SQVTM and CDR2 ANQGSEA. J lost 4 bases, V lost 6 bases, and 9 bases had no gene match. The CDR3, as DNA: TGCAGCGTCCGGACAGGAGCCGGGGGAAACACCATATATTTT. Protein product: CSVRTGAGGNTIYF.

J is TRBJ1-1 and V is TRBV20-1; D not resolved. Germline V gene sequence: CDR1 DFQATT, CDR2 SNEGSKA (reference sequence). V shed 4 bases and J shed 1 base, with 4 bases lying between them. The CDR3 covers 11 residues. In DNA, the CDR3 is TGCAGTGCTACAGGGAACACTGAAGCTTTCTTT. Translated: CSATGNTEAFF.

V gene TRBV6-6 combines with J gene TRBJ2-5; TRBD1 is a possible D gene (5 bases). Trimming stripped 2 bases from V and 1 base from J, with 8 bases between. Germline V CDR1 and CDR2: MNHNY, SVGAGI (reference sequence). This CDR3 contains 14 residues. The CDR3 sequence: CASSYVQGQETQYF. CDR3 sequence (DNA): TGTGCCAGCAGTTACGTCCAGGGCCAAGAGACCCAGTACTTC.

The chain combines TRBV2 with TRBJ1-6, with TRBD1 as a possible D gene (6 bases). V dropped 11 bases and J dropped 4 bases, with 12 bases sitting between them. There are 13 residues in the CDR3. Germline CDR1 is SNHLY and CDR2 is FYNNEI. The CDR3 reads CADAGQYNSPLHF. CDR3 coding DNA: TGTGCCGACGCAGGACAGTATAATTCACCCCTCCACTTT.